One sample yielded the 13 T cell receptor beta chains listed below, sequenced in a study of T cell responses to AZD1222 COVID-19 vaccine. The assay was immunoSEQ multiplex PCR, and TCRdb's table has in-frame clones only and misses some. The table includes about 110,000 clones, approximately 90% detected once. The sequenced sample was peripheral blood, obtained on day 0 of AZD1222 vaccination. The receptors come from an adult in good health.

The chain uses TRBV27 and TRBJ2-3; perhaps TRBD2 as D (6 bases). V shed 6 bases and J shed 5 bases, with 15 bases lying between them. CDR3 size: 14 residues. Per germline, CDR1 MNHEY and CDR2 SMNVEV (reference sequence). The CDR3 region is CASRAPGVRDTQYF. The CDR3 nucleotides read TGTGCCAGCAGGGCCCCGGGGGTTAGAGATACGCAGTATTTT.

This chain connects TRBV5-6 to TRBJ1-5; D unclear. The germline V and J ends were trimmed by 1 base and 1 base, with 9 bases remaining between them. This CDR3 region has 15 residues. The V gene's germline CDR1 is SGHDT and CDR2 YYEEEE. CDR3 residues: CASSLYRRSNQPQHF. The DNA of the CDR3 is TGTGCCAGCAGCTTGTATCGACGGAGCAATCAGCCCCAGCATTTT.

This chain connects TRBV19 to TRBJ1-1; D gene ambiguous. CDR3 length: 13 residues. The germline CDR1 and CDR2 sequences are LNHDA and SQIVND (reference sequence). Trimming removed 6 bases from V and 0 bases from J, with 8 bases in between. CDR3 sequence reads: CASRGVMNTEAFF. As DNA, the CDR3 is TGTGCCAGTAGGGGTGTCATGAACACTGAAGCTTTCTTT.

CDR3 in amino acids: CASNWDRGYKGELFF. As DNA, the CDR3 is TGCGCCAGCAATTGGGACAGGGGGTATAAGGGGGAGCTGTTTTTT. The rearrangement uses TRBV4-1 and TRBJ2-2, with TRBD1 matching over 11 bases. The CDR3 runs to 15 residues. In germline, CDR1 is MGHRA, CDR2 YSYEKL. V lost 7 bases to trimming and J lost 8 bases; unmatched junction nucleotides: 9.

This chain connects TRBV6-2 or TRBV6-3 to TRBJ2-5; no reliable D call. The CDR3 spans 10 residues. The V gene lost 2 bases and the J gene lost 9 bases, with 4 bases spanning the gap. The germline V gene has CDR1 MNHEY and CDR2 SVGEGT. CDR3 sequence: CASSYPPQYF. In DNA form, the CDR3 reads TGTGCCAGCAGTTACCCCCCCCAGTACTTC.

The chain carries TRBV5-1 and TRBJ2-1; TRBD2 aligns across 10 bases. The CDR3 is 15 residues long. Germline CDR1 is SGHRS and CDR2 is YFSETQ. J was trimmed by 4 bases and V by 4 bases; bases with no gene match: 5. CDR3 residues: CASSPGLAAYNEQFF. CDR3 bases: TGCGCCAGCAGCCCTGGACTAGCGGCTTACAATGAGCAGTTCTTC.

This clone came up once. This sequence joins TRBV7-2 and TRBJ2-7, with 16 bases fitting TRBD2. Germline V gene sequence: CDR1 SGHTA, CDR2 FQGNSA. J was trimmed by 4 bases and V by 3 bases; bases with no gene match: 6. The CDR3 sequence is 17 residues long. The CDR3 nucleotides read TGTGCCAGCAGCTTGGGACTAGCGGGGGGGCTCAGGTACGAGCAGTACTTC. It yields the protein CASSLGLAGGLRYEQYF.

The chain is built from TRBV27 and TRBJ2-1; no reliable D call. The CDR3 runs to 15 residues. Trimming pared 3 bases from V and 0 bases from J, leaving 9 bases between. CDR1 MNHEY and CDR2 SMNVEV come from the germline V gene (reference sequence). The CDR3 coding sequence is TGTGCCAGCAGTTTCAGGCGGAACTCCTACAATGAGCAGTTCTTC. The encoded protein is CASSFRRNSYNEQFF.

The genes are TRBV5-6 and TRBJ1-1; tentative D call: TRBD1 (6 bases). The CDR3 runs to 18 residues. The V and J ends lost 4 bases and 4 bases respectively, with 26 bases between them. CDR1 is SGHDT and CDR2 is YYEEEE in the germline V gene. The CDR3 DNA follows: TGTGCCAGCAGCACTCTCGGAGGGGGGGCAAGTAGTGGCACTGAAGCTTTCTTT. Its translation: CASSTLGGGASSGTEAFF.

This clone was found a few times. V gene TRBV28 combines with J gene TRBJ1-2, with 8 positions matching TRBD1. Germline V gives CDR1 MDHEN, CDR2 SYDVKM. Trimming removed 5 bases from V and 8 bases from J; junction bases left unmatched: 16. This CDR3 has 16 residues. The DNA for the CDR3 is TGTGCCAGCAGTCCCAGACAGGGGCCACCAAGTAGGGGCTACACCTTC. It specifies CASSPRQGPPSRGYTF.

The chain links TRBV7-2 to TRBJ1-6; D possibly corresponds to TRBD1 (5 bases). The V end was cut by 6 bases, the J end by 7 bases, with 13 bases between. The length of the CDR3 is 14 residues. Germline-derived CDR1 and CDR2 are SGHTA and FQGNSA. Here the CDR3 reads CASRKGRRNSPLHF. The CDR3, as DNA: TGTGCCAGCAGGAAGGGACGTAGGAATTCACCCCTCCACTTT.

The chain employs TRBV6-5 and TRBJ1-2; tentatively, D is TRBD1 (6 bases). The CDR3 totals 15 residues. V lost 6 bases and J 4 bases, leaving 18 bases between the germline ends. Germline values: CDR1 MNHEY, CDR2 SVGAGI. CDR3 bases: TGTGCCAGCAGGGGCCGTGGGGGGCAAGGCTATGGCTACACCTTC. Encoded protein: CASRGRGGQGYGYTF.

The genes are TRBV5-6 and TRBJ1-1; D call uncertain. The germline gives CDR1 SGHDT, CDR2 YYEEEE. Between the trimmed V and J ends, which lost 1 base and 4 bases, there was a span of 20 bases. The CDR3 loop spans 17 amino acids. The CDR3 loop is CASSLPPRERPATEAFF. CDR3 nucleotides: TGTGCCAGCAGCTTGCCGCCCCGAGAAAGGCCGGCCACTGAAGCTTTCTTT. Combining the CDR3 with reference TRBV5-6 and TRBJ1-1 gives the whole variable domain DAGVTQSPTHLIKTRGQQVTLRCSPKSGHDTVSWYQQALGQGPQFIFQYYEEEERQRGNFPDRFSGHQFPNYSSELNVNALLLGDSALYLCASSLPPRERPATEAFFGQGTRLTVV.